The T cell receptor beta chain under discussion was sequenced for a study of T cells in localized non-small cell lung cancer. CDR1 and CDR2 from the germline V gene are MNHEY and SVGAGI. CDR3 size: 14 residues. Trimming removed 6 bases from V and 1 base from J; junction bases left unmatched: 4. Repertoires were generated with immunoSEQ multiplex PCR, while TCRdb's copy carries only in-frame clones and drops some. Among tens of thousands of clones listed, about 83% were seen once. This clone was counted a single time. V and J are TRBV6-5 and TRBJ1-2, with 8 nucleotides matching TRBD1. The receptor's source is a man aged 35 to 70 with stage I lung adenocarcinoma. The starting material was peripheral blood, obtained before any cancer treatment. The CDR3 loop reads CASRAGQGNYGYTF. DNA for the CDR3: TGTGCCAGCAGAGCTGGACAGGGTAACTATGGCTACACCTTC.